The 15 T cell receptor beta chains presented below share a single source sample, sequenced in a study of cytomegalovirus exposure and HLA in healthy donors. This PCR relied on a set of 60 Vbeta primers and 13 Jbeta primers. The assay was immunoSEQ multiplex PCR, and TCRdb's table has in-frame clones only and misses some. The sample comprises 120,000 to 150,000 clones, 73% of which are singletons, and under 2% rests with the top ten. Sequenced: PBMCs. The receptors come from a woman between 18 and 29 years old in good health and CMV-seronegative.

V gene TRBV5-6 combines with J gene TRBJ2-5, with 7 bases aligning to TRBD2. The J call may be faulty, since TRBJ2-7 better matches the DNA end. From germline, CDR1 is SGHDT and CDR2 YYEEEE. This CDR3 is 15 amino acids long. The CDR3, as DNA: TGTGCCAGCAGCTTGGGCGGGGGTAACTCCTACGAGCAGTACTTC. Translation: CASSLGGGNSYEQYF.

V and J are TRBV7-9 and TRBJ1-1; tentative D call: TRBD1 (6 bases). V was shortened by 8 bases and J by 6 bases, with 16 bases between the two germline ends. Germline CDR1 SEHNR, CDR2 FQNEAQ (reference sequence). The CDR3 has 13 amino acids. As DNA, the CDR3 is TGTGCCAGCCCACTCGGAAGGACAGCTGAAGCTTTCTTT. Its protein product is CASPLGRTAEAFF. Drawing the rest from reference TRBV7-9 and TRBJ1-1, the complete variable domain is DTGVSQNPRHKITKRGQNVTFRCDPISEHNRLYWYRQTLGQGPEFLTYFQNEAQLEKSRLLSDRFSAERPKGSFSTLEIQRTEQGDSAMYLCASPLGRTAEAFFGQGTRLTVV.

The gene calls are TRBV13 and TRBJ2-3, with 7 bases matching TRBD1. The V gene end was trimmed by 5 bases and the J gene end by 2 bases; junction bases not matched to a gene: 7. Germline loops: CDR1 PRHDT, CDR2 FYEKMQ (reference sequence). The CDR3 is made up of 15 amino acids. CDR3 coding DNA: TGTGCCAGCAGCCTCCGACAGGGTACCACAGATACGCAGTATTTT. Translated: CASSLRQGTTDTQYF. The full variable domain, in which reference TRBV13 and TRBJ2-3 provide the parts outside the CDR3, is AAGVIQSPRHLIKEKRETATLKCYPIPRHDTVYWYQQGPGQDPQFLISFYEKMQSDKGSIPDRFSAQQFSDYHSELNMSSLELGDSALYFCASSLRQGTTDTQYFGPGTRLTVL.

The chain links TRBV18 to TRBJ2-1; possibly TRBD1 for D (6 bases). V lost 0 bases, J lost 6 bases, and 15 bases lay in between. Germline loops: CDR1 KGHSH, CDR2 LQKENI. This CDR3 has 16 residues. The CDR3 nucleotides are TGTGCCAGCTCACCACCGGTCCGACAGGACTCCAATGAGCAGTTCTTC. Its translation is CASSPPVRQDSNEQFF.

CDR3 nucleotides: TGTGCCAGCAGCTTTACGGGAGGGCCCAAAAACATTCAGTACTTC. Protein: CASSFTGGPKNIQYF. The chain recombines TRBV7-8 with TRBJ2-4; 8 bases map to TRBD2. CDR1 SGHVS and CDR2 FQNEAQ come from the germline V gene. V lost 3 bases, J lost 2 bases, and 3 bases stayed unmatched. The CDR3 totals 15 residues.

This clone was observed many times. The rearrangement uses TRBV10-3 and TRBJ2-6, with a possible D match to TRBD2 (5 bases). Germline-derived CDR1 and CDR2 are ENHRY and SYGVKD. The CDR3 contains 17 residues. The ends were cut back, 0 bases at V and 1 base at J, with 10 bases in the middle. The CDR3 region has the DNA TGTGCCATCAGTGAGTCGGGAGAGGGATCTGGGGCCAACGTCCTGACTTTC. This sequence encodes CAISESGEGSGANVLTF.

The genes are TRBV5-1 and TRBJ2-6; D call uncertain. Trimming removed 4 bases from V and 2 bases from J, with 10 bases in between. This CDR3 is 15 amino acids long. In germline, CDR1 is SGHRS, CDR2 YFSETQ. The CDR3 sequence is CASSPGPAGANVLTF. Here the CDR3 DNA reads TGCGCCAGCAGCCCTGGCCCAGCTGGGGCCAACGTCCTGACTTTC.

V is TRBV5-1 and J is TRBJ2-3; 7 bases match TRBD1. The V and J ends lost 3 bases and 5 bases, in that order; junction bases with no gene match: 3. This CDR3 contains 13 residues. Germline assignment: CDR1 SGHRS and CDR2 YFSETQ. CDR3 in amino acids: CASSSGQQDTQYF. The CDR3, as DNA: TGCGCCAGCAGCTCGGGACAGCAAGATACGCAGTATTTT.

This clone was recorded only once. The chain recombines TRBV2 with TRBJ1-1, with D possibly being TRBD1 (5 bases). Germline V gives CDR1 SNHLY, CDR2 FYNNEI. V gave up 2 bases and J gave up 10 bases, with 14 bases separating them. The CDR3 totals 13 residues. CDR3 coding DNA: TGTGCCAGCAGTGAAACGGGGGGACTTGGAGCTTTCTTT. Its protein is CASSETGGLGAFF.

This chain connects TRBV2 to TRBJ2-5; TRBD2 might be the D (6 bases). V gave up 4 bases and J gave up 5 bases, with 26 bases separating them. Germline V gene lookup returns CDR1 SNHLY and CDR2 FYNNEI. The CDR3 spans 18 residues. This chain's CDR3 is CASSGGLDGGRVSETQYF. CDR3 nucleotides: TGTGCCAGCAGTGGAGGTCTGGATGGAGGGCGGGTGTCGGAGACCCAGTACTTC.

This clone was recorded once. V and J are TRBV7-2 and TRBJ1-3; no definite D call. V lost 5 bases, J lost 0 bases, and 11 bases lay in between. CDR1 is SGHTA, CDR2 FQGNSA, per germline. The CDR3 runs to 15 residues. The CDR3 loop is CASSKDFSSGNTIYF. The CDR3 DNA reads TGTGCCAGCAGCAAGGACTTCAGCTCTGGAAACACCATATATTTT.

This clone came up a few times. The chain employs TRBV6-1 and TRBJ1-2; 7 nucleotides line up with TRBD1. Germline V CDR1 and CDR2: MNHNS, SASEGT. This CDR3 has 15 amino acids. V was clipped by 1 base and J by 2 bases; unmatched bases: 4. CDR3 protein: CASSEGPGQNYGYTF. Written as DNA, the CDR3 is TGTGCCAGCAGTGAAGGCCCGGGACAGAACTATGGCTACACCTTC.

On this clone: The junction differs from germline at one of its ends, possibly a read error. The gene calls are TRBV5-1 and TRBJ2-6; 8 bases align to TRBD1. The CDR3 spans 16 residues. CDR1 is SGHRS, CDR2 YFSETQ, per germline. CDR3 sequence: CASGQGQLSGANGLTF. CDR3 sequence (DNA): TGCGCCAGCGGACAGGGCCAACTATCTGGGGCCAACGGCCTGACTTTC.

In DNA form, the CDR3 reads TGTGCCAGCAGCCCTCGACAGGGTGGCTCTGGGGCCAACGTCCTGACTTTC. This sequence encodes CASSPRQGGSGANVLTF. This chain connects TRBV7-9 to TRBJ2-6; 7 positions match TRBD1. Germline lookup yields CDR1 SEHNR and CDR2 FQNEAQ (reference sequence). Trimming took 5 bases from V and 0 from J; bases not matched to a gene: 7. CDR3 length: 17 residues.

This clone was counted once. The gene calls are TRBV4-1 and TRBJ1-1; D possibly corresponds to TRBD1 (5 bases). CDR3 size: 17 residues. The germline V gene encodes CDR1 MGHRA and CDR2 YSYEKL. With 0 bases removed from V and 0 bases from J, the gap between germline ends came to 14 bases. The CDR3 region is CASSQDLGQGLNTEAFF. The CDR3 DNA sequence: TGCGCCAGCAGCCAAGATCTGGGGCAGGGATTGAACACTGAAGCTTTCTTT.